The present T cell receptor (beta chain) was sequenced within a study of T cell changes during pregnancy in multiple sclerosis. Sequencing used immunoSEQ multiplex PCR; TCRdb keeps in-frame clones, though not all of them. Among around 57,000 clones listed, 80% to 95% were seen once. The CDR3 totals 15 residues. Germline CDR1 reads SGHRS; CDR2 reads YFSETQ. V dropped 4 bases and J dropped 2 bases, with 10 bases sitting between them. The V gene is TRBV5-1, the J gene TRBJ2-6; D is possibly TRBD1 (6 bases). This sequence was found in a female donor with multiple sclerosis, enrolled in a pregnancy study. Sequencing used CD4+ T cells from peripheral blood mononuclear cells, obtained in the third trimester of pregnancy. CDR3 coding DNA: TGCGCCAGCAGCGAGGGGACAACTGGGGCCAACGTCCTGACTTTC. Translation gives CASSEGTTGANVLTF.